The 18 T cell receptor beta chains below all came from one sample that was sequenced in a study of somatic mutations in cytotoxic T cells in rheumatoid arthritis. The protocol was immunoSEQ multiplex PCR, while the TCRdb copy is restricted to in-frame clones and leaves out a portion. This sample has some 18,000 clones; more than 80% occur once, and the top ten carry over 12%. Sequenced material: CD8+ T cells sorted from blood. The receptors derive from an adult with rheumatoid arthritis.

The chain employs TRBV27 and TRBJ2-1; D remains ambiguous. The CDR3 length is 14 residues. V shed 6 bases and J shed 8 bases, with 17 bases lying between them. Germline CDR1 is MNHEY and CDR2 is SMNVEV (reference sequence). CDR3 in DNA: TGTGCCAGCAGCCCCACGGAGATAGTCGATGAGCAGTTCTTC. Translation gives CASSPTEIVDEQFF.

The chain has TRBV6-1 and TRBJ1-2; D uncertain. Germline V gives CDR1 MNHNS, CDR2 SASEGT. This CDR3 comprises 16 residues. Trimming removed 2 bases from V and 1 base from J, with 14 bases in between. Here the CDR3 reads CASSESADFSNYGYTF. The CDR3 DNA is TGTGCCAGCAGTGAATCGGCAGACTTTAGTAACTATGGCTACACCTTC.

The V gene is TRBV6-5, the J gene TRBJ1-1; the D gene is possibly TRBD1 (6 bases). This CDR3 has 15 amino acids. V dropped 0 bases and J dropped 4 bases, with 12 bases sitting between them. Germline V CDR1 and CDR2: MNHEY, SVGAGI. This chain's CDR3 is CASSYSRGLFTEAFF. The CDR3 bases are TGTGCCAGCAGTTACTCGCGGGGGCTCTTCACTGAAGCTTTCTTT.

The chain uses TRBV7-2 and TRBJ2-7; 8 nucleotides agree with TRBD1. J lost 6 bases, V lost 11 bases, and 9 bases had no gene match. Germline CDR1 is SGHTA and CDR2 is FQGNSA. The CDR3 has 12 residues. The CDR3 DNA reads TGTGCCTGCGGCAGGGGGCCCGGCGAGCAGTACTTC. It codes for CACGRGPGEQYF. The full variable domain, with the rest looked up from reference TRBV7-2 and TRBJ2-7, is GAGVSQSPSNKVTEKGKDVELRCDPISGHTALYWYRQSLGQGLEFLIYFQGNSAPDKSGLPSDRFSAERTGGSVSTLTIQRTQQEDSAVYLCACGRGPGEQYFGPGTRLTVT.

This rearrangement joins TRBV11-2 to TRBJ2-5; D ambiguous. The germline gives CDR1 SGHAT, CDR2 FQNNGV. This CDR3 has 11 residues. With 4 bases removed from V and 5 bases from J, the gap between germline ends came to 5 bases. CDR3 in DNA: TGTGCCAGCAGCTCCGGGGAGACCCAGTACTTC. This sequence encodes CASSSGETQYF.

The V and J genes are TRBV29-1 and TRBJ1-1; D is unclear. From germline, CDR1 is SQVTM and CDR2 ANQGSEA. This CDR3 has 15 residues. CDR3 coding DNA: TGCCAGACTATTCAGCGAGATGAACTACTAGCTGGAGCTTTCTTT. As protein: CQTIQRDELLAGAFF.

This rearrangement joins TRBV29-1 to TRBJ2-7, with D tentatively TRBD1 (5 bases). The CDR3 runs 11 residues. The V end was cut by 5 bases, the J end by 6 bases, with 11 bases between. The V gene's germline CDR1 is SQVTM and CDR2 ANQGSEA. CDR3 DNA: TGCAGCGTTTGGGGCCCCGCCGAGCAGTACTTC. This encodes CSVWGPAEQYF.

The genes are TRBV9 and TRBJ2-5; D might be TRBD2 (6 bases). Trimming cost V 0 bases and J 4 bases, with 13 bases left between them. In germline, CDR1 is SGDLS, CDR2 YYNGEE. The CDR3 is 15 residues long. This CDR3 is CASSVGGRGGETQYF. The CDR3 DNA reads TGTGCCAGCAGCGTAGGAGGCCGGGGAGGAGAGACCCAGTACTTC.

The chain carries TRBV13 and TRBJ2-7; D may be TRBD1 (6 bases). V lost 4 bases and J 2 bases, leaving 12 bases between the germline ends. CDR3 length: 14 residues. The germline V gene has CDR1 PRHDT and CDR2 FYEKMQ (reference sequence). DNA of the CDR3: TGTGCCAGCAGCTCAACAGGGACACCCTACGAGCAGTACTTC. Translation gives CASSSTGTPYEQYF.

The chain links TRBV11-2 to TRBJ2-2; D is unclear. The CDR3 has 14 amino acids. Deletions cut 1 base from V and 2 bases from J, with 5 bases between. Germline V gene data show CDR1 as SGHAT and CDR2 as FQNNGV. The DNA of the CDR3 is TGTGCCAGCAGCTTAGGGCATAACACCGGGGAGCTGTTTTTT. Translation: CASSLGHNTGELFF.

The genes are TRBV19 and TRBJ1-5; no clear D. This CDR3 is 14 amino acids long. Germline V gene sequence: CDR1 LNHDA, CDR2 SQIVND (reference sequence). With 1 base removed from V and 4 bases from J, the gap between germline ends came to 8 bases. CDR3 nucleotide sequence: TGTGCCAGTAGTATAGTGGCAGATAATCAGCCCCAGCATTTT. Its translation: CASSIVADNQPQHF.

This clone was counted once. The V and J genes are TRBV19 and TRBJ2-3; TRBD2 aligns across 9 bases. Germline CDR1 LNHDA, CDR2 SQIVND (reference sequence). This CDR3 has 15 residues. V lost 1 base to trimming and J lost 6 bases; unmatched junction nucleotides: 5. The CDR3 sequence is CASSIVGTSRDTQYF. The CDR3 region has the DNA TGTGCCAGTAGTATAGTGGGGACTAGCAGGGATACGCAGTATTTT.

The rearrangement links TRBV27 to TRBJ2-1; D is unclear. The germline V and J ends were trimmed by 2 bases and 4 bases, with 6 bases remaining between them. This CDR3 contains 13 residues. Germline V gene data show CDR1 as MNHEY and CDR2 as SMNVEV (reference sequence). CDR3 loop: CASSLGLYNEQFF. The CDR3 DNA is TGTGCCAGCAGTTTAGGGCTATACAATGAGCAGTTCTTC.

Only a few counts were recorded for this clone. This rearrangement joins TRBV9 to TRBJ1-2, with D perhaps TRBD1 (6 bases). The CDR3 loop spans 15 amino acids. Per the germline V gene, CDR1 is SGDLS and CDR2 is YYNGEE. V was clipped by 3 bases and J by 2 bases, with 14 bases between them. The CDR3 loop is CASSESTGLNYGYTF. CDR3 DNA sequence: TGTGCCAGCAGCGAATCGACAGGACTCAACTATGGCTACACCTTC. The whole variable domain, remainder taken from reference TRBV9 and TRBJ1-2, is DSGVTQTPKHLITATGQRVTLRCSPRSGDLSVYWYQQSLDQGLQFLIQYYNGEERAKGNILERFSAQQFPDLHSELNLSSLELGDSALYFCASSESTGLNYGYTFGSGTRLTVV.

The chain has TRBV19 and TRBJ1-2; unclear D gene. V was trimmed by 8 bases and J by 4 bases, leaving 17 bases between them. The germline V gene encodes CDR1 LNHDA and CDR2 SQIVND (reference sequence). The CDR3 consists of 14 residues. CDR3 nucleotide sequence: TGTGCCAGTGCCCCCTTGACGGGTCTCTATGGCTACACCTTC. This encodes CASAPLTGLYGYTF. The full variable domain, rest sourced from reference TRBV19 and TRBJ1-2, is DGGITQSPKYLFRKEGQNVTLSCEQNLNHDAMYWYRQDPGQGLRLIYYSQIVNDFQKGDIAEGYSVSREKKESFPLTVTSAQKNPTAFYLCASAPLTGLYGYTFGSGTRLTVV.

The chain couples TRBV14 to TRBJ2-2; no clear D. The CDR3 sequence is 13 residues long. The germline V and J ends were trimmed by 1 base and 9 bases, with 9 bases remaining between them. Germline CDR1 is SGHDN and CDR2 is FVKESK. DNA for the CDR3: TGTGCCAGCAGCCAAGCCCCCTTCCGGGAGCTGTTTTTT. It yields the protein CASSQAPFRELFF.

The CDR3 region is CASSFGEGGNTIYF. The CDR3 DNA reads as TGTGCCAGCAGCTTCGGGGAGGGCGGAAACACCATATATTTT. V usage is TRBV11-2 and J usage is TRBJ1-3; D is ambiguous. With 3 bases removed from V and 4 bases from J, the gap between germline ends came to 10 bases. Germline V gene lookup returns CDR1 SGHAT and CDR2 FQNNGV. This CDR3 has 14 amino acids.

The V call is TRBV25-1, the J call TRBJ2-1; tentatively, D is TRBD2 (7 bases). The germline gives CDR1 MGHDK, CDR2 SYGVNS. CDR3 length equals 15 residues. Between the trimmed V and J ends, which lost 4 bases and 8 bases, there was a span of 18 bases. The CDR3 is CASSAAVGGPYEQFF. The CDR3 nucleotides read TGTGCCAGCAGTGCGGCGGTGGGGGGGCCTTATGAGCAGTTCTTC.